This entry is about one T cell receptor (beta chain). Its antigen is not identified. These data originate in a study of siplizumab effects on memory and regulatory T cells. Data came from immunoSEQ multiplex PCR; TCRdb stores just in-frame clones and leaves some out. The sample contains roughly 100,000 clones, approximately 94% of which appear only once. The CDR3 consists of 16 residues. V shed 0 bases, J shed 2 bases, and the junction held 6 bases outside the gene matches. CDR1 is LGHNA, CDR2 YNFKEQ, per germline. Study outcomes and limitations: Naive T cells looked more diverse than memory cells, and they looked like major contributors to the alloresponse. There was no confirmation of the suppressive function of proliferating Tregs from siplizumab cultures.

The receptor comes from a human donor in good health. Input material: CD4+ T cells sorted from blood. V gene TRBV4-2 combines with J gene TRBJ1-2; 7 bases map to TRBD1. CDR3 nucleotide sequence: TGTGCCAGCAGCCAAGATCCCGGGACAGTAAACTATGGCTACACCTTC. Protein sequence: CASSQDPGTVNYGYTF.